The 30 T cell receptor beta chains listed next were all sequenced from one sample in a study of control samples from healthy donors and cancer patients (dated by TCRdb to about 2020). Library creation used the immunoSEQ multiplex PCR assay. Entries here come from immuneACCESS through TCRdb and include only in-frame sequences with V and J called. Some clones fail to appear in such tables; in the studies checked, an unresolved V gene covers under half of the shortfall, and the cause of the remainder is unknown. Here the sample has around 170,000 clones; roughly 88% occur a single time. Approximately 4.9% of the sample is held by the ten biggest clonotypes. The sequencing input was blood. The source is a woman aged 25 to 45 in good health.

The V and J genes are TRBV7-9 and TRBJ1-5; no firm D call. Trimming pared 2 bases from V and 5 bases from J, leaving 7 bases between. Per the germline V gene, CDR1 is SEHNR and CDR2 is FQNEAQ (reference sequence). This CDR3 has 13 amino acids. As DNA, the CDR3 is TGTGCCAGCAGCTTAAGCGGGGATCAGCCCCAGCATTTT. It translates to CASSLSGDQPQHF.

The rearrangement joins TRBV5-1 to TRBJ2-7; D is unresolved. Trimming took 4 bases from V and 3 from J, leaving 14 bases between them. In germline, CDR1 is SGHRS, CDR2 YFSETQ. The CDR3 runs 14 residues. The CDR3 loop reads CASSLSTVDYEQYF. CDR3 bases: TGCGCCAGCAGCCTTTCTACGGTAGACTACGAGCAGTACTTC.

The chain joins TRBV29-1 to TRBJ1-4; 7 bases fit TRBD1. In germline, CDR1 is SQVTM, CDR2 ANQGSEA. After removal of 2 bases from V and 6 bases from J, the junction contained 6 bases not matched to a gene. The CDR3 is 14 residues long. CDR3 nucleotide sequence: TGCAGCGTTGAATCTCCAGGGGGGGATGAAAAACTGTTTTTT. Its protein product is CSVESPGGDEKLFF.

This clone was recorded only once. The V gene is TRBV7-8, the J gene TRBJ2-5; 12 nucleotides agree with TRBD2. Trimming removed 5 bases from V and 2 bases from J; junction bases left unmatched: 6. The CDR3 length is 16 residues. Germline V CDR1 and CDR2: SGHVS, FQNEAQ. In DNA, the CDR3 is TGTGCCAGCAGCCCGACTAGCGGGGGAGGGCAAGAGACCCAGTACTTC. Residues: CASSPTSGGGQETQYF.

The rearrangement joins TRBV27 to TRBJ2-1; TRBD1 aligns across 11 bases. The CDR3 is 15 amino acids. Per the germline V gene, CDR1 is MNHEY and CDR2 is SMNVEV (reference sequence). V lost 6 bases, J lost 6 bases, and 7 bases stayed unmatched. CDR3 protein: CASSLPGTGGNEQFF. CDR3 nucleotide sequence: TGTGCCAGCAGCCTACCCGGGACAGGGGGCAATGAGCAGTTCTTC.

The chain uses TRBV2 and TRBJ2-3; 9 positions agree with TRBD2. The CDR3 extends over 11 amino acids. CDR1 is SNHLY and CDR2 is FYNNEI in the germline V gene. The CDR3 loop reads CVVAGVDTQYF. Here the CDR3 DNA reads TGTGTGGTAGCGGGAGTAGATACGCAGTATTTT.

The J gene is TRBJ1-1, the V gene TRBV6-5, with a weak D call TRBD1 (5 bases). This CDR3 region has 14 residues. V lost 2 bases to trimming and J lost 8 bases, with 15 bases between them. Germline V gene lookup returns CDR1 MNHEY and CDR2 SVGAGI. CDR3 sequence reads: CASSYTSPGGEAFF. In nucleotides, the CDR3 is TGTGCCAGCAGTTACACATCCCCCGGGGGGGAAGCTTTCTTT.

The table lists this clone with a count of one. The chain recombines TRBV1 with TRBJ2-1; TRBD2, as called in the table, went unchecked against the DNA. TRBV1 represents a pseudogene. The CDR3 length is 18 residues. Here the CDR3 DNA reads TGCACCAGCAGCGGGGCTAGCGGGCCCAGGAGCTCCTACAATGAGCAGTTCTTC. Its protein is CTSSGASGPRSSYNEQFF.

This clone was detected once. This chain's CDR3 is CASSHAQGGNNQPQHF. CDR3 in DNA: TGTGCCAGCAGCCATGCGCAGGGAGGGAACAATCAGCCCCAGCATTTT. The V gene is TRBV5-5, the J gene TRBJ1-5, with D possibly matching TRBD1 (5 bases). The CDR3 is 16 amino acids. V shed 4 bases and J shed 3 bases, with 17 bases lying between them. Germline V gene sequence: CDR1 SGHKS, CDR2 YYEKEE (reference sequence).

The chain uses TRBV5-1 and TRBJ1-6, with 8 bases matching TRBD1. This CDR3 spans 16 amino acids. The germline V gene has CDR1 SGHRS and CDR2 YFSETQ. The J segment lost 6 bases and the V segment lost 4 bases, leaving 9 bases of the junction unmatched. CDR3 DNA sequence: TGCGCCAGCAGCGCCACCGGACAGGGAAGTAATTCACCCCTCCACTTT. Amino acid sequence: CASSATGQGSNSPLHF.

The chain has TRBV2 and TRBJ2-7; the D gene is possibly TRBD2 (5 bases). Trimming removed 3 bases from V and 0 bases from J, with 9 bases in between. Germline loops: CDR1 SNHLY, CDR2 FYNNEI. This CDR3 spans 14 amino acids. The CDR3 spells CASSEMGSSYEQYV. The DNA for the CDR3 is TGTGCCAGCAGTGAGATGGGGAGCTCCTACGAGCAGTACGTC.

The chain recombines TRBV25-1 with TRBJ1-5, with 11 nucleotides matching TRBD1. Trimming at V came to 4 bases and at J to 5 bases, leaving 4 bases not matched to a gene. CDR1 is MGHDK and CDR2 is SYGVNS in the germline V gene. The CDR3 is 15 amino acids. CDR3 loop: CASSADRGHDQPQHF. As DNA, the CDR3 is TGTGCCAGCAGTGCGGACAGGGGGCATGATCAGCCCCAGCATTTT.

The V and J genes are TRBV7-9 and TRBJ2-5; unclear D gene. Looked up from germline, CDR1 is SEHNR and CDR2 is FQNEAQ (reference sequence). V was trimmed by 5 bases and J by 2 bases, leaving 12 bases between them. The CDR3 has 14 residues. The CDR3 sequence is CASSHLGLQETQYF. The CDR3 DNA sequence: TGTGCCAGCAGCCACCTCGGGCTACAAGAGACCCAGTACTTC.

For this clone: The sample carries other DNA sequences with the same CDR3. V gene TRBV28 combines with J gene TRBJ2-7, with 7 bases matching TRBD1. The CDR3 length is 12 residues. The V and J ends lost 6 bases and 4 bases, in that order; junction bases with no gene match: 3. Germline-derived CDR1 and CDR2 are MDHEN and SYDVKM. CDR3 protein: CASRQGIYEQYF. CDR3 DNA sequence: TGTGCCAGCAGACAGGGGATTTACGAGCAGTACTTC.

J is TRBJ2-1 and V is TRBV7-2, with 9 nucleotides matching TRBD1. With 3 bases clipped from V and 9 bases from J, the junction kept 6 bases outside the gene matches. CDR1 is SGHTA and CDR2 is FQGNSA in the germline V gene. This CDR3 has 14 residues. This chain's CDR3 is CASSLLQGASEQFF. CDR3 coding DNA: TGTGCCAGCAGCTTGTTACAGGGGGCAAGTGAGCAGTTCTTC.

The gene calls are TRBV19 and TRBJ2-1; 10 nucleotides match TRBD1. Trimming at V came to 5 bases and at J to 3 bases, leaving 13 bases not matched to a gene. Germline lookup yields CDR1 LNHDA and CDR2 SQIVND (reference sequence). The CDR3 runs to 18 residues. The CDR3 loop reads CASSDPSTGGGIYNEQFF. CDR3 nucleotides: TGTGCCAGTAGTGACCCCTCGACAGGGGGCGGGATCTACAATGAGCAGTTCTTC.

The chain recombines TRBV7-6 with TRBJ2-3; 7 bases fit TRBD1. Unmatched junction bases numbered 7, after V lost 5 bases and J lost 2 bases. Germline V gives CDR1 SGHVS, CDR2 FNYEAQ. CDR3 size: 15 residues. CDR3: CASSRRDRHTDTQYF. Written as DNA, the CDR3 is TGTGCCAGCAGCCGCCGGGACAGACACACAGATACGCAGTATTTT.

In this sample, this clone turned up once. The DNA of the CDR3 is TGTGCCAGCTCACCACAAGATCGACAGACCTATGGCTACACCTTC. This sequence encodes CASSPQDRQTYGYTF. The genes are TRBV18 and TRBJ1-2; tentative D call: TRBD1 (5 bases). The CDR3 contains 15 residues. Trimming took off 1 base at V and 4 bases at J, with 13 bases between the two ends. CDR1 is KGHSH and CDR2 is LQKENI in the germline V gene.

The rearrangement joins TRBV4-1 to TRBJ2-1; 10 nucleotides align to TRBD2. CDR3 length equals 16 residues. Trimming removed 0 bases from V and 9 bases from J; junction bases left unmatched: 8. Germline CDR1 MGHRA, CDR2 YSYEKL. The CDR3 is CASSQDGAGGPGEQFF. CDR3 nucleotides: TGCGCCAGCAGCCAAGATGGAGCGGGAGGGCCTGGTGAGCAGTTCTTC.

This sequence joins TRBV5-6 and TRBJ2-7; no reliable D call. The CDR3 spans 15 residues. The V gene's germline CDR1 is SGHDT and CDR2 YYEEEE. Trimming shortened V by 0 bases and J by 0 bases, and 10 bases separated the two germline ends. CDR3 residues: CASSLEGHRSYEQYV. The CDR3 bases are TGTGCCAGCAGCTTGGAGGGTCATCGCTCCTACGAGCAGTACGTC.

For the CDR3, the DNA is TGTGCCAGCAGCTTCCTAGCGGGAGCCCCCTACAATGAGCAGTTCTTC. This translates into CASSFLAGAPYNEQFF. The chain combines TRBV11-2 with TRBJ2-1; 10 nucleotides line up with TRBD2. Germline lookup yields CDR1 SGHAT and CDR2 FQNNGV. Germline trimming cut 3 bases from V and 2 bases from J; bases unmatched to any gene: 4. The CDR3 is 16 residues long.

V usage is TRBV7-2 and J usage is TRBJ2-1; D not certain. The CDR3 has 14 amino acids. Germline lookup yields CDR1 SGHTA and CDR2 FQGNSA. V lost 0 bases to trimming and J lost 4 bases, with 7 bases between them. In nucleotides, the CDR3 is TGTGCCAGCAGCTTAGCCTCCGTATACAATGAGCAGTTCTTC. This codes for CASSLASVYNEQFF.

The chain combines TRBV6-5 with TRBJ2-1; 7 nucleotides line up with TRBD2. The CDR3 covers 16 residues. V was clipped by 0 bases and J by 4 bases; unmatched bases: 6. From germline, CDR1 is MNHEY and CDR2 SVGAGI. CDR3 loop: CASSYSGGSYYNEQFF. DNA of the CDR3: TGTGCCAGCAGTTACTCGGGCGGGAGTTATTACAATGAGCAGTTCTTC.

V and J are TRBV9 and TRBJ1-2; D is unclear. The CDR3 has 13 residues. Germline V gene lookup returns CDR1 SGDLS and CDR2 YYNGEE. Trimming took off 0 bases at V and 3 bases at J, with 6 bases between the two ends. The chain's CDR3 is CASSVADHYGYTF. The CDR3 DNA sequence: TGTGCCAGCAGCGTAGCCGACCACTATGGCTACACCTTC.

The gene calls are TRBV2 and TRBJ1-1, with no clear D. CDR1 SNHLY and CDR2 FYNNEI come from the germline V gene. The CDR3 covers 12 residues. Trimming took 5 bases from V and 6 from J, leaving 10 bases between them. The CDR3 loop is CASSKNGAEAFF. CDR3 DNA: TGTGCCAGCAGTAAGAATGGGGCTGAAGCTTTCTTT.

The chain uses TRBV25-1 and TRBJ2-2; no clear D gene. Germline V gene sequence: CDR1 MGHDK, CDR2 SYGVNS. The V end lost 9 bases, the J end lost 5 bases, and 7 bases lay between the germline ends. The CDR3 is 11 residues long. CDR3 protein: CASSWTGELFF. For the CDR3, the DNA is TGTGCCAGTAGTTGGACCGGGGAGCTGTTTTTT.

V usage is TRBV3-1 (or the pseudogene TRBV3-2) and J usage is TRBJ2-5; D is undetermined. The V end lost 4 bases, the J end lost 5 bases, and 14 bases lay between the germline ends. CDR1 LGHDT and CDR2 YNNKEL come from the germline V gene (reference sequence). The CDR3 consists of 14 residues. CDR3: CASSPPWGVETQYF. The CDR3 region has the DNA TGTGCCAGCAGCCCCCCCTGGGGTGTTGAGACCCAGTACTTC.

The chain joins TRBV14 to TRBJ2-3; D possibly corresponds to TRBD2 (5 bases). Germline lookup yields CDR1 SGHDN and CDR2 FVKESK. The CDR3 extends over 14 amino acids. V lost 4 bases to trimming and J lost 6 bases, with 14 bases between them. CDR3: CASSPSPTLDTQYF. The CDR3 region has the DNA TGTGCCAGCAGCCCTAGCCCTACCTTGGATACGCAGTATTTT.

The V call is TRBV28, the J call TRBJ1-4, with 7 bases fitting TRBD1. The germline V gene encodes CDR1 MDHEN and CDR2 SYDVKM. The CDR3 covers 17 residues. Germline trimming cut 5 bases from V and 6 bases from J; bases unmatched to any gene: 15. CDR3 sequence reads: CASSPQGMSDVDEKLFF. CDR3 coding DNA: TGTGCCAGCAGTCCACAGGGGATGTCGGATGTGGATGAAAAACTGTTTTTT. Together with reference TRBV28 and TRBJ1-4, the CDR3 gives the full variable domain: DVKVTQSSRYLVKRTGEKVFLECVQDMDHENMFWYRQDPGLGLRLIYFSYDVKMKEKGDIPEGYSVSREKKERFSLILESASTNQTSMYLCASSPQGMSDVDEKLFFGSGTQLSVL.

V usage is TRBV5-1 and J usage is TRBJ1-1; D is undetermined. V was pared by 2 bases and J by 5 bases, with 13 bases between. The germline V gene has CDR1 SGHRS and CDR2 YFSETQ. This CDR3 is built from 14 residues. The CDR3 spells CASSFTSWVTEAFF. The CDR3 DNA reads as TGCGCCAGCAGCTTTACGAGTTGGGTGACTGAAGCTTTCTTT.